This T cell receptor beta chain appears in the sequencing data of a study of neurological immune-mediated disorders. Study-wide findings and caveats: In HTLV-1-associated myelopathy, TCR clonal expansion was greatest, whereas multiple sclerosis had the least, falling below healthy controls. No link was found between any clinical or MRI feature and the multiple sclerosis repertoire cluster. Repertoires from 18 of 34 multiple sclerosis patients grouped phylogenetically into a related-CDR3 cluster, suggesting a possible signature.

Comments on this clonotype: Its antigen remains unknown. A read error is possible here, since a much larger clone lies one base away.

The cDNA was generated through 5'RACE incorporating 10-nucleotide random UMIs. TCRdb fed the 5' RACE reads into MiXCR, producing one record per CDR3 protein. The sample yields approximately 51,000 distinct CDR3 sequences, approximately 3.5% seen once. The length of the CDR3 is 13 residues. Between the trimmed V and J ends, which lost 6 bases and 1 base, there was a span of 9 bases. Source material: PBMCs. The chain has TRBV12-3 or TRBV12-4 and TRBJ1-1; D not resolved. This TCR derives from a man aged 40-50 years with multiple sclerosis. The CDR3 spells CASSQKGNTEAFF. The DNA for the CDR3 is TGTGCCAGCAGCCAAAAGGGGAACACTGAAGCTTTCTTT.